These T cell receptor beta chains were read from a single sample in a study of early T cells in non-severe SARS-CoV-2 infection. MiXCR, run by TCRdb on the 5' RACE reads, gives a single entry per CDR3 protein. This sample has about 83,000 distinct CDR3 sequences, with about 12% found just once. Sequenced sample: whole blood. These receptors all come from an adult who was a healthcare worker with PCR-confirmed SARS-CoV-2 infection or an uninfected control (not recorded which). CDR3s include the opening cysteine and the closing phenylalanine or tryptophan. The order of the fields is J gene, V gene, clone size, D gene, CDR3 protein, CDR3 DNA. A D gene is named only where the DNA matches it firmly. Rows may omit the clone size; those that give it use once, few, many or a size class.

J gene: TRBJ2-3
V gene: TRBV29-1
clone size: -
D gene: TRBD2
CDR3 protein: CSATSGGANTQYF
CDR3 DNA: TGCAGCGCTACTAGCGGGGGGGCAAATACGCAGTATTTT

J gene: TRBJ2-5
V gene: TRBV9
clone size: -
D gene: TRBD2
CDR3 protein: CASSASGSQETQYF
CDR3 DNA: TGTGCCAGCAGCGCTAGCGGGAGTCAAGAGACCCAGTACTTC

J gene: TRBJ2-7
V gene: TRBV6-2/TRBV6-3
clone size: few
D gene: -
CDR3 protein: CASSPRAPYEQYF
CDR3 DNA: TGTGCCAGCAGTCCCCGCGCACCCTACGAGCAGTACTTC

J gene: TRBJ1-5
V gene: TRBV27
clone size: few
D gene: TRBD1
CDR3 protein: CASRDRGLYQPQHF
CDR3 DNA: TGTGCCAGCCGGGACAGGGGGCTTTATCAGCCCCAGCATTTT

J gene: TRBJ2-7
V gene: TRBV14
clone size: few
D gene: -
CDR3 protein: CASSPEKDFRTLEQYF
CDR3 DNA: TGTGCCAGCAGCCCAGAAAAGGACTTCCGAACCCTCGAGCAGTACTTC

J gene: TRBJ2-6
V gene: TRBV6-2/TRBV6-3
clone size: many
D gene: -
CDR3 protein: CASSYNSGANVLTF
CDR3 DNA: TGTGCCAGCAGTTACAACTCTGGGGCCAACGTCCTGACTTTC

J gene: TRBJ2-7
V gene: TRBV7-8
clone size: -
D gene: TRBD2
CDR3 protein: CASSPGLAGGAYEQYF
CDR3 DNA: TGTGCCAGCAGCCCCGGACTAGCGGGAGGCGCCTACGAGCAGTACTTC

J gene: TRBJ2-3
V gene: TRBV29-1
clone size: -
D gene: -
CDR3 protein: CSVAGGGDTQYF
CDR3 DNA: TGCAGCGTTGCCGGAGGAGGAGATACGCAGTATTTT

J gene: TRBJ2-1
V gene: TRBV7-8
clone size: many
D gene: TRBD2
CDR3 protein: CASSFWREGPYNEQFF
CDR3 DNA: TGTGCCAGCAGCTTTTGGCGGGAGGGCCCCTACAATGAGCAGTTCTTC

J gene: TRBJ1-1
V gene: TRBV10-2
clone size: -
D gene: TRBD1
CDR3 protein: CASSGGQGWSTEAFF
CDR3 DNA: TGCGCCAGCAGTGGAGGACAGGGCTGGTCGACTGAAGCTTTCTTT

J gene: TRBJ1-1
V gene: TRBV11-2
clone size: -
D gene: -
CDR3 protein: CASSPPAGGDTEAFF
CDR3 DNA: TGTGCCAGCAGCCCCCCGGCGGGGGGGGACACTGAAGCTTTCTTT

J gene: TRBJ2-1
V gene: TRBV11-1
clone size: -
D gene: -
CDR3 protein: CASSLEGQPSGEQFF
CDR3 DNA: TGTGCCAGCAGCTTAGAGGGACAACCCTCCGGTGAGCAGTTCTTC

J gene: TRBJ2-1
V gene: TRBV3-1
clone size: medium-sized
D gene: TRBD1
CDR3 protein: CASSQETGGTVDNEQFF
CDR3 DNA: TGTGCCAGCAGCCAGGAGACAGGGGGGACTGTAGACAATGAGCAGTTCTTC

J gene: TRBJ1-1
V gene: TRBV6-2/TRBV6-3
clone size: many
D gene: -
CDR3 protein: CASSYTGNTEAFF
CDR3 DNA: TGTGCCAGCAGTTACACAGGGAACACTGAAGCTTTCTTT

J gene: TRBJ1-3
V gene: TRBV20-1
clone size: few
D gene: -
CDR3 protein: CSARVSGNTIYF
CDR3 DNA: TGCAGTGCTAGAGTTTCTGGAAACACCATATATTTT

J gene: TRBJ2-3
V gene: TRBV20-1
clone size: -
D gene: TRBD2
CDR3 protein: CSARGGTSGSTDTQYF
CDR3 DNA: TGCAGTGCTAGAGGCGGGACTAGCGGGAGCACAGATACGCAGTATTTT

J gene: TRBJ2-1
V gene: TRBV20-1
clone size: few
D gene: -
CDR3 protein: CSASASMDEQFF
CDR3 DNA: TGCAGTGCTAGCGCTAGCATGGATGAGCAGTTCTTC

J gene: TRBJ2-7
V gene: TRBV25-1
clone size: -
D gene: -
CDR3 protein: CASSGASYEQYF
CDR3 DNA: TGTGCCAGCAGCGGGGCGTCCTACGAGCAGTACTTC

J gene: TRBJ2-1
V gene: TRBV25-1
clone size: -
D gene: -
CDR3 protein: CASSEGGHTDEQFF
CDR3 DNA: TGTGCCAGCAGTGAAGGGGGACATACGGATGAGCAGTTCTTC

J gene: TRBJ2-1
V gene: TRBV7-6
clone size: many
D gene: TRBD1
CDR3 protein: CASSLRIGQENYNEQFF
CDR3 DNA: TGTGCCAGCAGTTTAAGGATTGGACAGGAAAACTACAATGAGCAGTTCTTC

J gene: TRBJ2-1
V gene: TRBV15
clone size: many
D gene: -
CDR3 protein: CATSRVNRARGNEQFF
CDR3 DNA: TGTGCCACCAGCAGAGTGAACAGGGCCCGAGGAAATGAGCAGTTCTTC

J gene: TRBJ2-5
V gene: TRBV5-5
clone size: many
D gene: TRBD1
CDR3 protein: CASSPTPETGGRETQYF
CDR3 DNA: TGTGCCAGCAGTCCCACCCCGGAGACAGGGGGACGAGAGACCCAGTACTTC

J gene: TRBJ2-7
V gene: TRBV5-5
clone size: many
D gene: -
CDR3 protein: CASSPDHYEQYF
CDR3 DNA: TGTGCCAGCAGCCCGGACCACTACGAGCAGTACTTC

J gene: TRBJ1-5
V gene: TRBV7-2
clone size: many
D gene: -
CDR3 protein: CASSPAVTSNQPQHF
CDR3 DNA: TGTGCCAGCAGCCCCGCGGTTACCAGCAATCAGCCCCAGCATTTT

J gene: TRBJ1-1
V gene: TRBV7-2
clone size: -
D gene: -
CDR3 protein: CASSLVPGNTEAFF
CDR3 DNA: TGTGCCAGCAGCTTAGTACCGGGGAACACTGAAGCTTTCTTT

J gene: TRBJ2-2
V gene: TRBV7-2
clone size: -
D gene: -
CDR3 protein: CASSLDPASGTGELFF
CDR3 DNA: TGTGCCAGCAGCTTAGATCCCGCTTCGGGCACCGGGGAGCTGTTTTTT

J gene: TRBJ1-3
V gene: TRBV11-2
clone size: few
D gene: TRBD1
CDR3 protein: CASSGRDRGTENTIYF
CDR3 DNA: TGTGCCAGCAGCGGACGGGACAGGGGCACGGAAAACACCATATATTTT

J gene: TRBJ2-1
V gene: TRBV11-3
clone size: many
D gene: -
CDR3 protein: CASSPYGEYYNEQFF
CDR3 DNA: TGTGCCAGCAGCCCGTACGGCGAATATTACAATGAGCAGTTCTTC

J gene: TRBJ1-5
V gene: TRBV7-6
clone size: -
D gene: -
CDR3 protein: CASSSRSDQPQHF
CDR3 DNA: TGTGCCAGCAGCTCACGATCGGATCAGCCCCAGCATTTT

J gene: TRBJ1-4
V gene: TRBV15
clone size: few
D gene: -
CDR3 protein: CASQPGPRNEKLFF
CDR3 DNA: TGTGCCTCCCAGCCCGGGCCGCGGAATGAAAAACTGTTTTTT

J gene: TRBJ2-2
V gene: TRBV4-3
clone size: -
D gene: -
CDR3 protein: CASSQEFRGRRGTGELFF
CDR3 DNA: TGCGCCAGCAGCCAAGAATTCCGGGGGAGGAGAGGCACCGGGGAGCTGTTTTTT

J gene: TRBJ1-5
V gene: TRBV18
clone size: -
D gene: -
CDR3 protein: CASSPQDNQPQHF
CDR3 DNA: TGTGCCAGCTCACCGCAAGACAACCAGCCCCAGCATTTT

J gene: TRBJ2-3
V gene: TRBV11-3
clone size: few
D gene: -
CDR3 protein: CASSLGETSTDTQYF
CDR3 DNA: TGTGCCAGCAGCCTCGGAGAAACTAGCACAGATACGCAGTATTTT

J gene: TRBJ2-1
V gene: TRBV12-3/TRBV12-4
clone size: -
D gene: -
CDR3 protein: CASSPSLSYNEQFF
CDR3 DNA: TGTGCCAGCAGCCCGTCCCTCTCCTACAATGAGCAGTTCTTC

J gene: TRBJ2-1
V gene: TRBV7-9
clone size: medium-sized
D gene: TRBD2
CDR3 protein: CASSHGLAGPRGYNEQFF
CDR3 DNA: TGTGCCAGCAGCCACGGACTAGCGGGCCCCCGGGGGTACAATGAGCAGTTCTTC

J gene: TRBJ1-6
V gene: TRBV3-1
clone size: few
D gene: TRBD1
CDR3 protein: CASGDRGSPLHF
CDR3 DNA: TGTGCCAGCGGGGACAGGGGTTCACCCCTCCACTTT

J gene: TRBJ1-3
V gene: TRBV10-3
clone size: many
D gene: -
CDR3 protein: CAGRENSGNTIYF
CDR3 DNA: TGTGCCGGCAGGGAAAACTCTGGAAACACCATATATTTT

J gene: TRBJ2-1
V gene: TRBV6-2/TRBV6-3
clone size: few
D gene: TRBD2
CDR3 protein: CASRSSGNTEQFF
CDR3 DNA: TGTGCCAGCAGGTCTAGCGGGAACACTGAGCAGTTCTTC

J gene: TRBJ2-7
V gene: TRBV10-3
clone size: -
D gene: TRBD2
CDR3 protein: CATAGTNYEQYF
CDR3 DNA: TGTGCCACCGCCGGGACTAACTACGAGCAGTACTTC

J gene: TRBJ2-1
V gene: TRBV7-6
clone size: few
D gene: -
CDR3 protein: CASSLGPGTPYNEQFF
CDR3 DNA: TGTGCCAGCAGCTTAGGCCCTGGGACACCGTACAATGAGCAGTTCTTC

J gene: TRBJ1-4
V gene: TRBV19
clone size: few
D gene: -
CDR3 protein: CASSIEPRSHREKLFF
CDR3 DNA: TGTGCCAGTAGTATAGAGCCACGGAGCCATAGGGAAAAACTGTTTTTT

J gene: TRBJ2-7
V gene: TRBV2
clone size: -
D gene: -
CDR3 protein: CASRAGIISEGNEQYF
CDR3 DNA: TGTGCCAGCAGGGCGGGCATAATCTCGGAAGGGAACGAGCAGTACTTC

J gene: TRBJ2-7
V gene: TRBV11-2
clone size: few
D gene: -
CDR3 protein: CASSLDDSSYEQYF
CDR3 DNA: TGTGCCAGCAGCTTAGATGACAGTTCCTACGAGCAGTACTTC

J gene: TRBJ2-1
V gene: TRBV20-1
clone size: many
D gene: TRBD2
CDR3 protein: CSARDPRLATDEQFF
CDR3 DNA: TGCAGTGCTAGAGATCCACGACTAGCGACCGATGAGCAGTTCTTC

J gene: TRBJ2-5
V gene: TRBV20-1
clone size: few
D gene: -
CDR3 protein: CSARSDHKETQYF
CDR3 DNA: TGCAGTGCTAGATCAGACCACAAAGAGACCCAGTACTTC

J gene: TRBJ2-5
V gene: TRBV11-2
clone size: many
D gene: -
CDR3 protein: CASSLLSGVSRETQYF
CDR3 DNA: TGTGCCAGCAGCTTACTCTCTGGGGTTTCAAGAGAGACCCAGTACTTC

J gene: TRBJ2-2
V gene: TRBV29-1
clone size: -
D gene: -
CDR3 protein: CIVGTGELFF
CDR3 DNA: TGCATCGTTGGCACCGGGGAGCTGTTTTTT

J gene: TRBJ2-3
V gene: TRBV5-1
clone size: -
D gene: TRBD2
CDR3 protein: CASSPLSGRDTQYF
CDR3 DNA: TGCGCCAGCAGCCCGCTTAGCGGGAGGGATACGCAGTATTTT

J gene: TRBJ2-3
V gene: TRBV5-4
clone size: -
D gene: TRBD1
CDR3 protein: CASSGGQGRASTDTQYF
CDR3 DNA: TGTGCCAGCAGCGGTGGACAGGGGAGGGCTAGCACAGATACGCAGTATTTT

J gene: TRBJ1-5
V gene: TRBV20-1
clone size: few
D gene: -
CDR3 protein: CSATQGDQRQPQHF
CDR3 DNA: TGCAGTGCTACACAGGGTGATCAACGTCAGCCCCAGCATTTT

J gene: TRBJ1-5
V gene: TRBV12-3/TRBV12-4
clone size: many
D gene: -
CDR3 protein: CASSSGYSNQPQHF
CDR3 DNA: TGTGCCAGCAGTTCAGGGTATAGCAATCAGCCCCAGCATTTT

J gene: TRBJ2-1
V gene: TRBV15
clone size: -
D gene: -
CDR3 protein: CATSRGEPASYEQFF
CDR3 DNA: TGTGCCACCAGCAGAGGGGAACCTGCCTCCTATGAGCAGTTCTTC

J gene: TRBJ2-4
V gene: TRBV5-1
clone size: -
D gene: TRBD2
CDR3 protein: CASSLGLAGMTTNIQYF
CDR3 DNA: TGCGCCAGCAGCTTGGGACTAGCGGGAATGACGACAAACATTCAGTACTTC

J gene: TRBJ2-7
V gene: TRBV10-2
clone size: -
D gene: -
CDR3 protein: CASSEQALTYEQYF
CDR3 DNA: TGCGCCAGCAGTGAGCAGGCCCTAACCTACGAGCAGTACTTC

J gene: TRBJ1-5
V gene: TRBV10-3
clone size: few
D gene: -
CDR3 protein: CAISDHIQSNQPQHF
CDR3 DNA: TGTGCCATCAGTGATCATATCCAAAGCAATCAGCCCCAGCATTTT

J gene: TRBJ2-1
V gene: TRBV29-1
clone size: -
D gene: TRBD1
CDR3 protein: CSVKGDRKQYEQFF
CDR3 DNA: TGCAGCGTCAAAGGGGACAGAAAGCAATATGAGCAGTTCTTC